This T cell receptor (beta chain) was identified in a study of Tregs in tolerant kidney transplant recipients. Study-wide findings and caveats: For some patients, primers changed over time, blocking nucleotide-level comparison.

Using immunoSEQ multiplex PCR, the repertoire was profiled, and TCRdb retains in-frame clones only, with some absent. The data contain approximately 60,000 clones, approximately 89% of them singletons. The CDR3 sequence is 17 residues long. Losses at the gene ends were 5 bases for V and 2 bases for J; bases not matched to a gene: 13. Per germline, CDR1 MDHEN and CDR2 SYDVKM. The nonmyeloablative bone marrow transplants came from related graft donors, with transient mixed chimerism. CD4+CD25+CD127- Tregs, CD4+CD25- non-Tregs, CD4 and CD8 cells were sorted. This clone was found once. Its antigen is not known.

This receptor was identified in a human patient who received a combined kidney and bone marrow transplant. Some T cells may be provided by the graft donor. Sample: CD4+ T cells from blood (PBMCs), taken 6 months after the transplant. The V gene is TRBV28, the J gene TRBJ2-7; 9 nucleotides line up with TRBD2. Written as DNA, the CDR3 is TGTGCCAGCAGTCCCGTCCTTCTTGGCGGGGGGGCCTACGAGCAGTACTTC. As protein: CASSPVLLGGGAYEQYF.